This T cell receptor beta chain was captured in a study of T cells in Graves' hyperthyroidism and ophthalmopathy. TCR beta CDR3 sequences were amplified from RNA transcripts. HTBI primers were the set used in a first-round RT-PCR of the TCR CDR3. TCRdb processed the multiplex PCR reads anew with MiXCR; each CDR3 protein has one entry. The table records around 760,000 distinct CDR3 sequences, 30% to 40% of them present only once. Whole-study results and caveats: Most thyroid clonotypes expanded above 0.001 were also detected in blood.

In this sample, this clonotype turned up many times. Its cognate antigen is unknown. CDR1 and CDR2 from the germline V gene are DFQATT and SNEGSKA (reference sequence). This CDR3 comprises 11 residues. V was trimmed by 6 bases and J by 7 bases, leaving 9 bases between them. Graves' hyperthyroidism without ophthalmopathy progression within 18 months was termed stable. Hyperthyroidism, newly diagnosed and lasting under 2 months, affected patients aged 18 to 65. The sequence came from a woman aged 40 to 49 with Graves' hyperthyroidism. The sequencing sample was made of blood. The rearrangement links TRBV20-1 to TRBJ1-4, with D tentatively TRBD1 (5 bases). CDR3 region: CSARGGEKLFF. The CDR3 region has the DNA TGCAGTGCAAGGGGTGGTGAAAAACTGTTTTTT.